The present entry profiles one T cell receptor beta chain with its context. Libraries were prepared by immunoSEQ multiplex PCR; TCRdb keeps only in-frame clonotypes and omits some of them. The sample shows 350,000 to 400,000 clones, over 85% of them seen only once. Two negative PCRs, clearance, or symptom resolution had been documented for recovered Cohort 3 donors. The sample originates from a study of blood T cell repertoires in COVID-19. With 0 bases removed from V and 6 bases from J, the gap between germline ends came to 14 bases. The CDR3 loop spans 14 amino acids. CDR1 and CDR2 (germline): GTSNPN, SVGIG (reference sequence).

J is TRBJ1-1 and V is TRBV30; D is possibly TRBD1 (6 bases). This TCR derives from a young woman who had recovered from COVID-19. The sample was PBMCs or T cells enriched from blood (not recorded which). The CDR3 nucleotides are TGTGCCTGGAGTGTACTCGGGGGGGCGGCTGAAGCTTTCTTT. Its protein product is CAWSVLGGAAEAFF.